These T cell receptor beta chains were read from a single sample in a study of human T cells and chemical hapten exposure. Each CDR3 protein gets one entry after TCRdb re-called the RACE reads with MiXCR. The repertoire holds about 260,000 distinct CDR3 sequences, about 8.1% seen once, with over 2% in the top ten. The input for sequencing was whole blood, taken in connection with sensitization to the hapten diphenylcyclopropenone (DPC). These TCRs come from a middle-aged woman with alopecia areata. Some clones in this sample may be carry-over from other donors' samples. CDR3s include the opening cysteine and the closing phenylalanine or tryptophan. The D gene is left open where the match is weak. The size field is filled for only some rows; it gives once, few, many or a size class.

J,V,D,size,CDR3,DNA
TRBJ2-5,TRBV29-1,TRBD1,many,CSVDQQGQETQYF,TGCAGCGTTGACCAACAGGGGCAGGAGACCCAGTACTTC
TRBJ1-4,TRBV6-5,NA,few,CASSSSGVREKLFF,TGTGCCAGCAGTTCCTCAGGGGTGAGAGAAAAACTGTTTTTT
TRBJ1-1,TRBV7-9,NA,NA,CASRPPDRLNTEAFF,TGTGCCAGCAGACCGCCAGACAGGTTGAACACTGAAGCTTTCTTT
TRBJ1-6,TRBV12-3/TRBV12-4,NA,few,CASSPGHFAGSPLHF,TGTGCCAGCAGCCCCGGACATTTCGCAGGTTCACCCCTCCACTTT
TRBJ1-3,TRBV11-2,TRBD1,few,CASSRYRDRGPRTIYF,TGTGCCAGCAGCCGATACCGGGACAGGGGGCCTCGGACCATATATTTT
TRBJ2-1,TRBV21-1,NA,few,CASSNRGGGNDNEQFF,TGTGCCAGCAGCAACCGCGGGGGCGGTAATGACAATGAGCAGTTCTTC
TRBJ2-1,TRBV28,NA,many,CASSRAGEQFF,TGTGCCAGCAGTCGCGCCGGTGAGCAGTTCTTC
TRBJ2-7,TRBV6-5,TRBD1,many,CASSRPGTGGGEQYF,TGTGCCAGCAGTCGCCCCGGGACAGGGGGCGGGGAGCAGTACTTC
TRBJ2-7,TRBV7-9,NA,NA,CASSFRDYEQYF,TGTGCCAGCAGCTTCAGAGACTACGAGCAGTACTTC
TRBJ1-1,TRBV7-2,NA,NA,CASSFYGEAFF,TGTGCCAGCAGCTTTTACGGGGAAGCTTTCTTT
TRBJ2-2,TRBV5-1,NA,few,CASSFTPGPTPLGELFF,TGCGCCAGCAGCTTTACCCCGGGACCAACCCCCCTCGGGGAGCTGTTTTTT
TRBJ2-7,TRBV12-3/TRBV12-4,NA,few,CASTPGDGPYEQYF,TGTGCCAGCACCCCCGGGGACGGACCCTACGAGCAGTACTTC
TRBJ2-1,TRBV7-9,TRBD2,few,CASSLGFTSGSSYNEQFF,TGTGCCAGCAGCTTGGGTTTCACTAGCGGGAGTTCCTACAATGAGCAGTTCTTC
TRBJ1-4,TRBV20-1,TRBD1,few,CSANTLGTGRGATNEKLFF,TGCAGTGCTAACACCCTCGGGACAGGGCGGGGTGCAACTAATGAAAAACTGTTTTTT
TRBJ2-1,TRBV11-2,NA,NA,CASSLATPVDEQFF,TGTGCCAGCAGCTTAGCGACTCCCGTCGATGAGCAGTTCTTC
TRBJ2-7,TRBV5-6,NA,many,CASSLYHEQYF,TGTGCCAGCAGCTTGTATCACGAGCAGTACTTC
TRBJ1-1,TRBV10-3,TRBD1,few,CAIKQGADSTEAFF,TGTGCCATCAAGCAGGGGGCGGATTCGACTGAAGCTTTCTTT
TRBJ1-2,TRBV19,TRBD1,few,CASSPTGASRPTYGYTF,TGTGCCAGTAGCCCCACAGGGGCCTCGCGACCTACCTATGGCTACACCTTC
TRBJ2-5,TRBV11-1,NA,many,CASSLGGRETQYF,TGTGCCAGCAGCTTAGGGGGCAGAGAGACCCAGTACTTC
TRBJ2-7,TRBV30,TRBD1,once,CAWSVAGGYEQYF,TGTGCCTGGAGTGTAGCAGGGGGCTACGAGCAGTACTTC
TRBJ1-4,TRBV28,NA,NA,CASSSGSEEKLFF,TGTGCCAGCAGTTCAGGGTCGGAGGAAAAACTGTTTTTT
TRBJ1-5,TRBV20-1,NA,few,CSARTTGQSNQPQHF,TGCAGTGCTAGAACAACCGGACAGAGCAATCAGCCCCAGCATTTT
TRBJ1-3,TRBV12-3/TRBV12-4,TRBD1,many,CATLDRFSGNTIYF,TGTGCCACCTTGGACAGGTTCTCTGGAAACACCATATATTTT
TRBJ1-1,TRBV11-2,NA,NA,CASSPQGRTEAFF,TGTGCCAGCAGCCCGCAGGGTCGGACTGAAGCTTTCTTT
TRBJ2-2,TRBV12-3/TRBV12-4,NA,NA,CASSLEVLTGELFF,TGTGCCAGCAGTTTGGAGGTTCTGACCGGGGAGCTGTTTTTT
TRBJ2-3,TRBV20-1,NA,few,CSARGPRADTQYF,TGCAGTGCTAGAGGCCCCCGGGCAGATACGCAGTATTTT
TRBJ2-5,TRBV29-1,NA,NA,CSAIRDTNQETQYF,TGCAGCGCTATTAGGGACACCAACCAAGAGACCCAGTACTTC
TRBJ2-3,TRBV4-3,TRBD1,NA,CASSQAGQAKTDTQYF,TGCGCCAGCAGCCAAGCGGGACAGGCAAAGACAGATACGCAGTATTTT
TRBJ1-3,TRBV28,NA,NA,CASSPGTIVSGNTIYF,TGTGCCAGCAGTCCAGGGACAATTGTCTCTGGAAACACCATATATTTT
TRBJ2-3,TRBV30,NA,few,CAWRGGSAESTDTQYF,TGTGCCTGGAGAGGGGGGTCGGCGGAGAGCACAGATACGCAGTATTTT
TRBJ2-2,TRBV20-1,TRBD1,many,CSASVGTAANTGELFF,TGCAGTGCCTCCGTCGGGACAGCTGCGAACACCGGGGAGCTGTTTTTT
TRBJ1-3,TRBV9,NA,many,CASSVGPFSGNTIYF,TGTGCCAGCAGCGTAGGTCCATTCTCTGGAAACACCATATATTTT
TRBJ2-3,TRBV28,TRBD1,many,CASSSLGQPAGDTQYF,TGTGCCAGCAGTTCGTTGGGACAGCCGGCCGGAGATACGCAGTATTTT
TRBJ2-7,TRBV11-2,NA,few,CASSLVGATYEQYF,TGTGCCAGCAGCTTAGTGGGAGCCACCTACGAGCAGTACTTC
TRBJ1-1,TRBV6-2/TRBV6-3,NA,NA,CASSTPTVLNTEAFF,TGTGCCAGCAGCACACCGACAGTTTTGAACACTGAAGCTTTCTTT
TRBJ2-7,TRBV24-1,NA,NA,CATSDSSSGRAYEQYF,TGTGCCACCAGTGATTCCTCCTCAGGGAGAGCCTACGAGCAGTACTTC
TRBJ2-7,TRBV12-3/TRBV12-4,NA,many,CASSLSQYSYEQYF,TGTGCCAGCAGTTTAAGTCAGTACTCCTACGAGCAGTACTTC
TRBJ2-1,TRBV7-8,TRBD2,few,CASSATGTTYNEQFF,TGTGCCAGCAGCGCGACCGGGACTACCTACAATGAGCAGTTCTTC
TRBJ2-5,TRBV7-6,NA,many,CASSWGQQETQYF,TGTGCCAGCAGCTGGGGCCAGCAAGAGACCCAGTACTTC
TRBJ2-2,TRBV7-9,NA,NA,CASSLELGGELFF,TGTGCCAGCAGCTTGGAACTTGGCGGGGAGCTGTTTTTT
TRBJ2-1,TRBV6-2/TRBV6-3,TRBD2,many,CASSLLAGAYNEQFF,TGTGCCAGCAGCTTACTAGCGGGAGCCTACAATGAGCAGTTCTTC
TRBJ2-7,TRBV11-2,NA,NA,CASSPWTADYEQYF,TGTGCCAGCAGCCCCTGGACAGCCGACTACGAGCAGTACTTC
TRBJ1-2,TRBV11-2,NA,NA,CASSSGQSFYGYTF,TGTGCCAGCAGCTCAGGACAGAGTTTCTATGGCTACACCTTC
TRBJ1-5,TRBV6-5,NA,many,CASSQTGSDQPQHF,TGTGCCAGCAGCCAGACAGGATCGGATCAGCCCCAGCATTTT
TRBJ1-1,TRBV5-5,NA,many,CASSLEGTSNTEAFF,TGTGCCAGCAGCCTGGAGGGCACCTCGAACACTGAAGCTTTCTTT
TRBJ2-7,TRBV7-3,NA,few,CASSYPEAGSYEQYF,TGTGCCAGCAGCTACCCTGAGGCCGGATCCTACGAGCAGTACTTC
TRBJ1-4,TRBV7-9,NA,NA,CASSPLTATANEKLFF,TGTGCCAGCAGCCCGTTGACAGCGACTGCTAATGAAAAACTGTTTTTT
TRBJ2-3,TRBV6-2/TRBV6-3,NA,few,CASSPGLWTADTQYF,TGTGCCAGCAGCCCGGGACTCTGGACGGCAGATACGCAGTATTTT
TRBJ2-1,TRBV6-5,TRBD2,many,CASEVTSGAKAPNEQFF,TGTGCCAGCGAAGTGACTAGCGGGGCTAAAGCACCTAATGAGCAGTTCTTC
TRBJ2-7,TRBV12-3/TRBV12-4,TRBD2,NA,CASSLYRGGSSSEQYF,TGTGCCAGCAGCCTTTACCGCGGCGGGAGTTCCTCCGAGCAGTACTTC
TRBJ2-1,TRBV6-5,TRBD2,few,CASRLGTINNEQFF,TGTGCCAGCAGACTCGGGACTATTAACAATGAGCAGTTCTTC
TRBJ1-1,TRBV7-9,NA,NA,CASSLYGTEAFF,TGTGCCAGCAGCTTATACGGCACTGAAGCTTTCTTT
TRBJ2-1,TRBV28,NA,NA,CASSLRGVIYNEQFF,TGTGCCAGCAGTTTAAGGGGAGTGATCTACAATGAGCAGTTCTTC